This T cell receptor (beta chain) derives from a study of cytomegalovirus exposure and HLA in healthy donors. About the study: Within the Caucasian-associated ancestry cluster were more than 75% of the roughly 400 genotyped donors. Points from the study as a whole: It was 150 to 200 TCR beta chains that were listed as cytomegalovirus-associated. Across donors, sequencing depth was assumed by presence/absence analyses to be roughly uniform.

On this clone: Its specificity is not known.

The germline CDR1 and CDR2 sequences are SGHAT and FQNNGV. Trimming removed 2 bases from V and 4 bases from J; junction bases left unmatched: 4. The CDR3 is made up of 14 amino acids. PCR primers comprised 60 Vbeta and 13 Jbeta primers. Sequencing was performed with immunoSEQ multiplex PCR; in TCRdb, only in-frame clones are kept and a portion is missing. The sample lists roughly 110,000 clones, 70% to 80% occurring once. The chain recombines TRBV11-2 with TRBJ2-5, with 7 bases fitting TRBD1. The sequence derives from a man aged 18 to 29 in good health and CMV-seronegative. The sample consisted of PBMCs. The CDR3 sequence: CASSLSTGRETQYF. In DNA, the CDR3 is TGTGCCAGCAGCTTATCGACAGGGAGAGAGACCCAGTACTTC.